This TCR beta chain was documented in a study of blood T cell repertoires in COVID-19. Across the study: Researchers got acute and convalescent COVID-19 samples from the United States, Italy and Spain. Nucleic acid was either cDNA or gDNA, and it came from T cells, B-cell-depleted T cells, or PBMCs.

Authors' processing steps: Researchers report that nucleated cell counts were estimated from reference gene primer amplification. Here immunoSEQ multiplex PCR was the method, and the copy in TCRdb shows in-frame clones only, minus some. The V and J calls and clone size are taken from that table; D and trimming were inferred from the DNA. The sample yields 140,000 to 150,000 clones, over 85% seen once. Germline V gene lookup returns CDR1 MNHEY and CDR2 SVGEGT. The CDR3 spans 14 residues. V was pared by 2 bases and J by 5 bases, with 10 bases between. The genes are TRBV6-2 or TRBV6-3 and TRBJ1-5; no clear D. The sample was peripheral blood. The sequence was collected from a human donor in a cohort sampled during active COVID-19. The CDR3 region has the DNA TGTGCCAGCAGTTACGTCCAGGTAGATCAGCCCCAGCATTTT. Translated: CASSYVQVDQPQHF.